This T cell receptor (beta chain) was sequenced in a study of cytomegalovirus exposure and HLA in healthy donors. Study results and limitations: Fewer N-insertions (relative to the roughly 730-donor mean) were reportedly seen in an Asian-associated ancestry cluster in a later analysis. No immune exposure information besides CMV serostatus was available.

The PCR made use of 60 Vbeta and 13 Jbeta primers. The assay was immunoSEQ multiplex PCR, and TCRdb's table has in-frame clones only and misses some. The sample's table shows about 170,000 clones. CDR3 size: 15 residues. V was clipped by 6 bases and J by 7 bases, with 19 bases between them. The germline gives CDR1 ENHRY, CDR2 SYGVKD. Comments on this clone: Its antigen remains unknown.

Material: PBMCs. The sequence was obtained from a woman in her fifties or sixties in good health and CMV-seronegative. The rearrangement links TRBV10-3 to TRBJ2-1; D possibly corresponds to TRBD2 (5 bases). CDR3 amino acids: CAISRERVGLNEQFF. The CDR3 DNA is TGTGCCATCAGCCGAGAGAGGGTCGGGTTGAATGAGCAGTTCTTC.